The 3 T cell receptor beta chains below all came from one sample that was sequenced in a study of blood T cell repertoires in COVID-19. Produced via immunoSEQ multiplex PCR; TCRdb's table is partial and in-frame only. The sample holds around 99,000 clones, over 75% seen once. Sequencing was carried out using peripheral blood. These receptors all come from a woman aged 50 to 60 with acute or convalescent COVID-19.

The rearrangement joins TRBV18 to TRBJ1-4; possibly TRBD1 for D (5 bases). V was shortened by 1 base and J by 6 bases, with 15 bases between the two germline ends. The CDR3 extends over 16 amino acids. Germline lookup yields CDR1 KGHSH and CDR2 LQKENI. The CDR3 bases are TGTGCCAGCTCACCACAGGGTCCAGGGTTTGATGAAAAACTGTTTTTT. Its protein is CASSPQGPGFDEKLFF.

This sequence joins TRBV3-1 (or the pseudogene TRBV3-2) and TRBJ1-1, with 8 bases aligning to TRBD1. V shed 3 bases and J 4 bases; nucleotides not matched to a gene: 7. CDR1 is LGHDT, CDR2 YNNKEL, per germline (reference sequence). The CDR3 has 15 amino acids. Here the CDR3 reads CASSQYGTGGTEAFF. The CDR3 DNA is TGTGCCAGCAGCCAGTACGGGACAGGCGGCACTGAAGCTTTCTTT.

In nucleotides, the CDR3 is TGTGCCAGCAGCCAGAGACAGGGGACGGGGCTCACTGAAGCTTTCTTT. Translated: CASSQRQGTGLTEAFF. The chain employs TRBV28 and TRBJ1-1; the match to TRBD1 covers 8 bases. The CDR3 runs to 16 residues. Trimming at V came to 6 bases and at J to 4 bases, leaving 13 bases not matched to a gene. Looked up from germline, CDR1 is MDHEN and CDR2 is SYDVKM. The whole variable domain, filled in from reference TRBV28 and TRBJ1-1, reads DVKVTQSSRYLVKRTGEKVFLECVQDMDHENMFWYRQDPGLGLRLIYFSYDVKMKEKGDIPEGYSVSREKKERFSLILESASTNQTSMYLCASSQRQGTGLTEAFFGQGTRLTVV.